This T cell receptor (beta chain) was documented in a study of blood T cell repertoires in COVID-19 (dated by TCRdb to 2018 to 2020). A note on the overall study: The collaborator samples originated in the United States, Italy and Spain and spanned the acute and convalescent phases of COVID-19. The material from the prospective study consisted of cDNA or gDNA derived from T cells, B-cell-depleted T cells, or PBMCs. Subjects who had been exposed to COVID-19, were actively infected with it, or had recovered from it provided the deeply sampled blood TCRbeta repertoires that made up the dataset. The repertoires were made available in a free public database intended to serve as a resource for research on the immune response to SARS-CoV-2. The samples were drawn from the first 160 participants of the ongoing ImmuneRACE study and from 950 to 1,500 subjects provided by 6 global collaborators. A de-identified subject ID, COVID-19 status, age in years and sex were almost always included in the sample metadata. Where available, HLA class I and class II types were taken from metadata supplied by the sample provider and were not determined by assay-based typing. What the study reported, not specific to this receptor: The quantity of clinical and demographic metadata differed by source and by participant and was supplied without curation.

The CDR3, cysteine through phenylalanine, is 14 amino acids long. Solely the CDR3 DNA is kept, with 42 bases framed from the first base. The germline V gene (reference sequence) supplies CDR1 SEHNR and CDR2 FQNEAQ. Germline trimming amounts to 5 bases on V and 5 bases on J, with 4 as the count of junction bases outside the gene matches. TCRbeta CDR3 regions were amplified from genomic DNA using the immunoSEQ Assay, a bias-controlled multiplex PCR. For the original study's pipeline: The number of nucleated cells in each sample was estimated by amplification of reference gene primers within the assay. To quantify the absolute abundance of each unique TCRbeta CDR3 rearrangement, sequence reads were collapsed and filtered. For each sample, productive Simpson clonality was calculated by taking the square root of Simpson's diversity index across productive rearrangements. Sourced from immuneACCESS, this table was stored by TCRdb with only in-frame sequences that have V and J called. A share of the clones is absent; for the studies checked, an unresolved V gene accounts for under half, and the remainder has no known explanation. V, J and clone size are those of that table, while D and trimming were read from the DNA. For this sample there are about 130,000 clones; roughly 72% appear just once. 5.5% to 7.5% of the sample comes from the top ten.

In Seattle, one collaborating source enrolled patients while the infection was active and tracked those patients longitudinally over the course of disease. The collaborating institutions used their own protocols to collect whole blood in K2EDTA tubes. For TCRbeta analysis, collaborators shipped samples as frozen whole blood, isolated PBMCs, or DNA extracted from either of those sample types. In its sample, this clone was seen once. Its antigen is not yet known. The sample holds no much larger clone one base away, and base qualities are not on file. The receptor chain draws on TRBV7-9 and TRBJ1-4; 8 central bases correspond to TRBD1. Sequencing input: peripheral blood. The sequence was obtained from a man older than 75 with COVID-19, enrolled during active disease. CDR3 region: CASSQGAGNEKLFF. The bases read TGTGCCAGCAGCCAGGGGGCTGGAAATGAAAAACTGTTTTTT.